These 26 T cell receptor beta chains came from one sample sequenced in a study of blood T cell repertoires in COVID-19. Method: immunoSEQ multiplex PCR; TCRdb's copy keeps in-frame clones and lacks some. The sample records roughly 200,000 clones, 86% being singletons. The sequenced sample was PBMCs or T cells enriched from blood (not recorded which). These receptors originate from a man aged 35 to 55 with acute COVID-19.

The chain couples TRBV27 to TRBJ2-3; 9 bases are shared with TRBD1. With V trimmed by 5 bases and J by 1 base, 7 bases remained unmatched. Germline-derived CDR1 and CDR2 are MNHEY and SMNVEV (reference sequence). The CDR3 has 16 amino acids. CDR3 in amino acids: CASSINRGLGTDTQYF. The DNA for the CDR3 is TGTGCCAGCAGTATAAACAGGGGGCTCGGCACAGATACGCAGTATTTT.

This chain uses TRBV27 with TRBJ2-3; 12 nucleotides line up with TRBD2. Per germline, CDR1 MNHEY and CDR2 SMNVEV (reference sequence). The CDR3 has 18 amino acids. With V trimmed by 6 bases and J by 5 bases, 15 bases remained unmatched. CDR3 protein: CASSPHLLAGGTIDTQYF. Written as DNA, the CDR3 is TGTGCCAGCAGCCCTCATCTGCTAGCGGGAGGGACCATAGATACGCAGTATTTT.

The chain recombines TRBV10-3 with TRBJ2-4, with 7 positions matching TRBD2. This CDR3 contains 16 residues. The ends lost 3 bases at V and 0 bases at J; junction bases unmatched: 5. Germline V CDR1 and CDR2: ENHRY, SYGVKD. CDR3 bases: TGTGCCATCAGTGACGGGGGGAATGCAGCCAAAAACATTCAGTACTTC. Encoded protein: CAISDGGNAAKNIQYF.

The rearrangement joins TRBV6-5 to TRBJ2-1; 7 bases align to TRBD1. The CDR3 is made up of 15 amino acids. The V segment lost 6 bases and the J segment 5 bases; nucleotides outside the gene matches: 10. The germline V gene has CDR1 MNHEY and CDR2 SVGAGI. The CDR3 here is CASRQGGAGNNEQFF. In nucleotides, the CDR3 is TGTGCCAGCAGGCAAGGGGGCGCCGGAAACAATGAGCAGTTCTTC.

There are many counts of this clone. The V gene is TRBV7-9, the J gene TRBJ2-1, with 8 bases aligning to TRBD1. This CDR3 region has 13 residues. Losses at the gene ends were 5 bases for V and 8 bases for J; bases not matched to a gene: 5. CDR1 and CDR2 (germline): SEHNR, FQNEAQ (reference sequence). The DNA of the CDR3 is TGTGCCAGCAGCCTGGACAGGGTGGATGAGCAGTTCTTC. It is translated as CASSLDRVDEQFF.

The rearrangement uses TRBV10-3 and TRBJ2-5; the D is unclear. Trimming cost V 0 bases and J 0 bases, with 14 bases left between them. CDR1 ENHRY and CDR2 SYGVKD come from the germline V gene. The CDR3 is 17 amino acids. CDR3 region: CAISESSPGRYQETQYF. CDR3 in DNA: TGTGCCATCAGTGAGTCTTCGCCGGGTCGTTACCAAGAGACCCAGTACTTC.

The rearrangement joins TRBV2 to TRBJ2-7; TRBD2 matches at 8 bases. The CDR3 is 15 residues long. V lost 7 bases and J lost 0; bases outside the gene matches: 8. Germline CDR1 SNHLY, CDR2 FYNNEI. CDR3 coding DNA: TGTGCCAGCAAACGGGAGGGCACAGGCTCCTACGAGCAGTACTTC. Residues: CASKREGTGSYEQYF.

V is TRBV2 and J is TRBJ2-1, with TRBD2 matching 7 bases. V dropped 3 bases and J dropped 4; count of bases not matched to a gene: 6. Germline values: CDR1 SNHLY, CDR2 FYNNEI. The CDR3 extends over 15 amino acids. The CDR3 DNA reads as TGTGCCAGCAGTGACGGCGGGAGTTTATACAATGAGCAGTTCTTC. Translated: CASSDGGSLYNEQFF.

This rearrangement joins TRBV2 to TRBJ1-5, with D possibly matching TRBD1 (6 bases). Looked up from germline, CDR1 is SNHLY and CDR2 is FYNNEI. V was trimmed by 5 bases and J by 7 bases, leaving 24 bases between them. This CDR3 spans 17 amino acids. Here the CDR3 reads CASSPQQGSLSEQPQHF. The CDR3 nucleotides read TGTGCCAGCAGTCCTCAACAGGGATCCCTATCGGAACAGCCCCAGCATTTT.

This chain joins TRBV10-3 and TRBJ1-4; D remains unclear. Trimming removed 2 bases at V and 10 bases at J, with 8 bases between. The germline gives CDR1 ENHRY, CDR2 SYGVKD. The CDR3 sequence is 12 residues long. Here the CDR3 reads CAISEPEGKLFF. In DNA, the CDR3 is TGTGCCATCAGTGAGCCGGAGGGAAAACTGTTTTTT.

The chain is built from TRBV28 and TRBJ1-5; D gene ambiguous. This CDR3 is 16 amino acids long. Trimming took off 2 bases at V and 2 bases at J, with 13 bases between the two ends. Germline V gene sequence: CDR1 MDHEN, CDR2 SYDVKM. The CDR3 DNA sequence: TGTGCCAGCAGTTTACTCTGGACGAGGGGCAATCAGCCCCAGCATTTT. This gives the protein CASSLLWTRGNQPQHF.

This sequence joins TRBV14 and TRBJ1-1; D call uncertain. The V gene lost 4 bases and the J gene lost 3 bases, with 21 bases spanning the gap. Germline V gives CDR1 SGHDN, CDR2 FVKESK. This CDR3 spans 17 amino acids. This chain's CDR3 is CASSLRVLPSGDTEAFF. CDR3 DNA: TGTGCCAGCAGCCTACGGGTCCTACCTTCGGGTGACACTGAAGCTTTCTTT.

This chain joins TRBV6-5 and TRBJ2-2; a possible D gene is TRBD2 (5 bases). The CDR3 totals 13 residues. Per the germline V gene, CDR1 is MNHEY and CDR2 is SVGAGI. Trimming pared 7 bases from V and 6 bases from J, leaving 12 bases between. The CDR3: CASTGSGPGELFF. CDR3 nucleotides: TGTGCCAGCACGGGGAGCGGTCCCGGGGAGCTGTTTTTT.

The V call is TRBV5-1, the J call TRBJ2-1; tentative D call: TRBD2 (5 bases). The CDR3 consists of 15 residues. Trimming took off 3 bases at V and 8 bases at J, with 18 bases between the two ends. Germline V gives CDR1 SGHRS, CDR2 YFSETQ. CDR3 sequence: CASSSGIKPGDEQFF. In nucleotides, the CDR3 is TGCGCCAGCAGCTCCGGGATTAAACCAGGCGATGAGCAGTTCTTC. The entire variable domain, with the rest obtained from reference TRBV5-1 and TRBJ2-1, is as follows: KAGVTQTPRYLIKTRGQQVTLSCSPISGHRSVSWYQQTPGQGLQFLFEYFSETQRNKGNFPGRFSGRQFSNSRSEMNVSTLELGDSALYLCASSSGIKPGDEQFFGPGTRLTVL.

The rearrangement links TRBV18 to TRBJ2-5; 12 nucleotides match TRBD2. Germline V gives CDR1 KGHSH, CDR2 LQKENI. The CDR3 length is 15 residues. After removal of 3 bases from V and 1 base from J, the junction contained 0 bases not matched to a gene. This CDR3 reads CASSPGLAGQETQYF. The DNA for the CDR3 is TGTGCCAGCTCACCGGGACTAGCGGGCCAAGAGACCCAGTACTTC.

V gene TRBV28 combines with J gene TRBJ2-1; maybe TRBD2 (5 bases). The CDR3 runs 16 residues. Trimming left V 8 bases short and J 4 bases short, with 21 bases between. Germline loops: CDR1 MDHEN, CDR2 SYDVKM. This chain's CDR3 is CASRSQLAGSYNEQFF. Here the CDR3 DNA reads TGTGCCAGCCGATCCCAGCTAGCCGGAAGTTACAATGAGCAGTTCTTC.

J is TRBJ2-5 and V is TRBV9; D is perhaps TRBD2 (6 bases). The length of the CDR3 is 16 residues. Per the germline V gene, CDR1 is SGDLS and CDR2 is YYNGEE. V was clipped by 0 bases and J by 3 bases, with 15 bases between them. The CDR3 spells CASSVGSGLTEETQYF. DNA for the CDR3: TGTGCCAGCAGCGTAGGATCAGGACTAACGGAAGAGACCCAGTACTTC.

The chain uses TRBV5-5 and TRBJ2-7, with 12 bases matching TRBD1. This CDR3 region has 16 residues. Per germline, CDR1 SGHKS and CDR2 YYEKEE (reference sequence). V lost 0 bases and J lost 5; bases outside the gene matches: 6. CDR3 DNA: TGTGCCAGCAGCTTGGGTGGGACAGGGGGCATCAACGAGCAGTACTTC. It codes for CASSLGGTGGINEQYF.

The rearrangement links TRBV10-3 to TRBJ1-1; tentative D call: TRBD1 (5 bases). The V end lost 0 bases, the J end lost 3 bases, and 11 bases lay between the germline ends. Germline assignment: CDR1 ENHRY and CDR2 SYGVKD. This CDR3 spans 15 amino acids. The CDR3 region is CAISESQGTDTEAFF. The CDR3 bases are TGTGCCATCAGTGAGTCGCAGGGTACGGACACTGAAGCTTTCTTT.

The CDR3, as DNA: TGTGCCAGCAGCCCTAAGTGGGGCCACTATGGCTACACCTTC. This gives the protein CASSPKWGHYGYTF. J is TRBJ1-2 and V is TRBV28, with D tentatively TRBD1 (5 bases). Trimming cost V 6 bases and J 3 bases, with 14 bases left between them. This CDR3 has 14 amino acids. In germline, CDR1 is MDHEN, CDR2 SYDVKM.

This chain uses TRBV6-2 or TRBV6-3 with TRBJ1-5, with D perhaps matching TRBD1 (6 bases). CDR3 length: 17 residues. Between the trimmed V and J ends, which lost 2 bases and 0 bases, there was a span of 14 bases. Germline V gene sequence: CDR1 MNHEY, CDR2 SVGEGT. This CDR3 is CASSYPQGTHSNQPQHF. Here the CDR3 DNA reads TGTGCCAGCAGTTACCCGCAGGGGACACATAGCAATCAGCCCCAGCATTTT.

This clone occurred once. The chain combines TRBV9 with TRBJ2-3, with D possibly TRBD2 on 5 matching bases. The CDR3 loop spans 15 amino acids. Germline assignment: CDR1 SGDLS and CDR2 YYNGEE. Trimming removed 0 bases from V and 0 bases from J, with 8 bases in between. DNA for the CDR3: TGTGCCAGCAGCGTAGGAGGGTACAGCACAGATACGCAGTATTTT. It translates to CASSVGGYSTDTQYF.

The V call is TRBV5-1, the J call TRBJ2-4; D perhaps matches TRBD2 (6 bases). Trimming left V 9 bases short and J 8 bases short, with 15 bases between. The CDR3 is made up of 12 amino acids. Germline V gene sequence: CDR1 SGHRS, CDR2 YFSETQ. The CDR3 sequence: CANPWGEDIQYF. The CDR3 bases are TGCGCCAACCCCTGGGGGGAGGACATTCAGTACTTC.

For the CDR3, the DNA is TGTGCCAGCAGCTTAACTGGACAGGGCCTCGAGCAGTTCTTC. Translated, it gives CASSLTGQGLEQFF. The chain recombines TRBV7-3 with TRBJ2-1; TRBD1 agrees at 8 bases. The CDR3 runs 14 residues. V lost 0 bases and J lost 10; bases outside the gene matches: 5. Germline V gene data show CDR1 as SGHTA and CDR2 as FQGTGA.

This rearrangement joins TRBV2 to TRBJ2-3; 10 bases agree with TRBD1. The CDR3 length is 15 residues. V was pared by 6 bases and J by 6 bases, with 9 bases of the junction left unmatched. CDR1 and CDR2 (germline): SNHLY, FYNNEI. CDR3 nucleotides: TGTGCCAGCAGCCACCGGGACAGGGGTCGCGATACGCAGTATTTT. Amino acids: CASSHRDRGRDTQYF. The whole variable domain, filled in from reference TRBV2 and TRBJ2-3, reads EPEVTQTPSHQVTQMGQEVILRCVPISNHLYFYWYRQILGQKVEFLVSFYNNEISEKSEIFDDQFSVERPDGSNFTLKIRSTKLEDSAMYFCASSHRDRGRDTQYFGPGTRLTVL.

The V call is TRBV24-1, the J call TRBJ1-2, with 9 positions matching TRBD1. CDR3 length: 15 residues. The J segment lost 8 bases and the V segment lost 4 bases, leaving 10 bases of the junction unmatched. Germline V gene data show CDR1 as KGHDR and CDR2 as SFDVKD. The CDR3 sequence: CATSDRQGDRGGYTF. Here the CDR3 DNA reads TGTGCCACCAGTGACCGACAGGGGGATCGAGGAGGCTACACCTTC.